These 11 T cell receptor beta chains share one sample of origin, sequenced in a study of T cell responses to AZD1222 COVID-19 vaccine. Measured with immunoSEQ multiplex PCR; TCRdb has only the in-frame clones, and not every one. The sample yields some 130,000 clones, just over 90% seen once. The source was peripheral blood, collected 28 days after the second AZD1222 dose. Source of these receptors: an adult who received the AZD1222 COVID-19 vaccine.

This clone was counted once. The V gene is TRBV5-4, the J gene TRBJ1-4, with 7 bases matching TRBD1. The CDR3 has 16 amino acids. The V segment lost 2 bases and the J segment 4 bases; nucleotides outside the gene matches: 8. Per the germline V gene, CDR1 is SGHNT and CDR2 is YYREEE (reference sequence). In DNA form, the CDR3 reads TGTGCCAGCAGCTTAGGGGGCGGGGGGATTAATGAAAAACTGTTTTTT. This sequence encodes CASSLGGGGINEKLFF.

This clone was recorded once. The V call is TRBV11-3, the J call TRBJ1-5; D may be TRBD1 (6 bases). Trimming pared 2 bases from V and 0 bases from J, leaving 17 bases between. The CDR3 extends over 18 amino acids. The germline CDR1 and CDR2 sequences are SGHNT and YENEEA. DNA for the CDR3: TGTGCCAGCAGCTTACGATCTAAGCCCAGGGGTAGCAATCAGCCCCAGCATTTT. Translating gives CASSLRSKPRGSNQPQHF.

The CDR3 sequence is CASYRGPPSYEQYF. The CDR3 DNA is TGTGCCAGTTACAGGGGCCCCCCCTCCTACGAGCAGTACTTC. The chain recombines TRBV6-5 with TRBJ2-7, with 7 nucleotides matching TRBD1. The ends lost 9 bases at V and 0 bases at J; junction bases unmatched: 8. CDR1 and CDR2 (germline): MNHEY, SVGAGI. The CDR3 totals 14 residues.

The chain's CDR3 is CASSTQLGVEQFF. As DNA, the CDR3 is TGTGCCAGCAGCACTCAACTGGGAGTAGAGCAGTTCTTC. The chain is built from TRBV11-1 and TRBJ2-1; D possibly corresponds to TRBD2 (5 bases). The ends were cut back, 5 bases at V and 10 bases at J, with 15 bases in the middle. The germline V gene has CDR1 SGHAT and CDR2 FQDESV (reference sequence). The CDR3 has 13 amino acids.

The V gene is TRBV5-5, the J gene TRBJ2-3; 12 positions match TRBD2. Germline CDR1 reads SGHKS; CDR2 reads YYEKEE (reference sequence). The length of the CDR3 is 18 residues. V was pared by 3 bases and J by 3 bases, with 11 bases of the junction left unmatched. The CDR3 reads CASSSRLAGAVVTDTQYF. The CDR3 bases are TGTGCCAGCAGCTCCAGACTAGCGGGAGCTGTAGTAACAGATACGCAGTATTTT.

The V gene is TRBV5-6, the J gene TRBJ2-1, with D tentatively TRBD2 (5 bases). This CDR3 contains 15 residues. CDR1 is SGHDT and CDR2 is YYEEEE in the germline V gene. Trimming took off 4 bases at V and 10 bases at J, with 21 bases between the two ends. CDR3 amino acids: CASSTPETTDLEQFF. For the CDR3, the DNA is TGTGCCAGCAGCACCCCCGAGACTACCGACCTCGAGCAGTTCTTC.

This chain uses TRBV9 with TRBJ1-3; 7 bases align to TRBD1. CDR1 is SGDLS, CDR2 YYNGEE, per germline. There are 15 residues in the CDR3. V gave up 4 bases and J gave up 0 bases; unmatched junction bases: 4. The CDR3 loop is CASSPDRVSGNTIYF. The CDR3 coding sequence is TGTGCCAGCAGCCCAGACAGGGTCTCTGGAAACACCATATATTTT.

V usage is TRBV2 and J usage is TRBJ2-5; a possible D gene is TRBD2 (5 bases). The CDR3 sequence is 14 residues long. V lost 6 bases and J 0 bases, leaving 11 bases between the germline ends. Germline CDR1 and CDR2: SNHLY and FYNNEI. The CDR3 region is CASSGITYQETQYF. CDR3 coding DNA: TGTGCCAGCAGCGGGATTACCTACCAAGAGACCCAGTACTTC.

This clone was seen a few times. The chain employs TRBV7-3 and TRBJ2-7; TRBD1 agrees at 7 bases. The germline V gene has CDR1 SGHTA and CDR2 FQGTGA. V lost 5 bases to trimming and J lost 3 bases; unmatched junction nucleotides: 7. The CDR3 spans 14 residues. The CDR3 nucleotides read TGTGCCAGCAGCCAGACAGGGTTAGACTACGAGCAGTACTTC. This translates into CASSQTGLDYEQYF.

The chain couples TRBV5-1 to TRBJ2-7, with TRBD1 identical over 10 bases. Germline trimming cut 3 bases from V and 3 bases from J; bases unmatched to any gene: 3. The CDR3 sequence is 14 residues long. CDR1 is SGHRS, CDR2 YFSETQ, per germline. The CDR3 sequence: CASSSGQGIYEQYF. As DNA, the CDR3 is TGCGCCAGCAGCTCGGGACAGGGGATCTACGAGCAGTACTTC.

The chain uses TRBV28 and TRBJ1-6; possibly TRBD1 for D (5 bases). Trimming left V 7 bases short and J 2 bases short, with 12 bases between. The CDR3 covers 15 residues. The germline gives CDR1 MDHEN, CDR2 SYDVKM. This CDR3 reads CASIRGSAYNSPLHF. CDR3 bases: TGTGCCAGCATAAGGGGAAGCGCCTATAATTCACCCCTCCACTTT. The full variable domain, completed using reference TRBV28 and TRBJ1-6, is DVKVTQSSRYLVKRTGEKVFLECVQDMDHENMFWYRQDPGLGLRLIYFSYDVKMKEKGDIPEGYSVSREKKERFSLILESASTNQTSMYLCASIRGSAYNSPLHFGNGTRLTVT.